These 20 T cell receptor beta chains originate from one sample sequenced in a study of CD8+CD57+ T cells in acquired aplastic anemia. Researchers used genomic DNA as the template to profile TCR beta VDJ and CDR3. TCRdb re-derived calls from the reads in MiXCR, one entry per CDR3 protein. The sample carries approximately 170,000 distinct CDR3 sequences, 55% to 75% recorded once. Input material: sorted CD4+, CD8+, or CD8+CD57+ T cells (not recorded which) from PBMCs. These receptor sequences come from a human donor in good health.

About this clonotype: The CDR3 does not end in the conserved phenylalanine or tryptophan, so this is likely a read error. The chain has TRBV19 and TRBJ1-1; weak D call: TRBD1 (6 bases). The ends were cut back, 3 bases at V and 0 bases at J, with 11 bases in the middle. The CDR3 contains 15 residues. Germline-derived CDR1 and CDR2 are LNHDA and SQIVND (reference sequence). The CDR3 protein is CASSILGGLNTEAFS. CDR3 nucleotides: TGTGCCAGTAGTATCTTAGGGGGGCTGAACACTGAAGCTTTCTCT.

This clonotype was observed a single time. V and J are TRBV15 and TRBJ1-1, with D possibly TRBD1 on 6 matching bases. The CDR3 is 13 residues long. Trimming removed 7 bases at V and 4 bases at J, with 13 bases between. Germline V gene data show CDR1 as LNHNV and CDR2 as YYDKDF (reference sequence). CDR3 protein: CATTPTGPTEAFF. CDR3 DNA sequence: TGTGCCACCACCCCGACAGGACCCACTGAAGCTTTCTTT. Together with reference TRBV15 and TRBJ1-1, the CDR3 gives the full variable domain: DAMVIQNPRYQVTQFGKPVTLSCSQTLNHNVMYWYQQKSSQAPKLLFHYYDKDFNNEADTPDNFQSRRPNTSFCFLDIRSPGLGDTAMYLCATTPTGPTEAFFGQGTRLTVV.

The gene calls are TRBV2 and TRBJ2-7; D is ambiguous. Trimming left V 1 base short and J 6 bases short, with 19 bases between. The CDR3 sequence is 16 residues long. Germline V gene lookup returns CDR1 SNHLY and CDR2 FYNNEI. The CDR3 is CASSEESLDPSLEQYF. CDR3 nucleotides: TGTGCCAGCAGTGAAGAGTCGTTGGACCCCTCCCTCGAGCAGTACTTC.

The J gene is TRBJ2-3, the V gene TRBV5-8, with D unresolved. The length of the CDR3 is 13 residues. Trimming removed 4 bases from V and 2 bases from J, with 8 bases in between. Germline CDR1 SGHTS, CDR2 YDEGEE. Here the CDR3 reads CASSPLPTDTQYF. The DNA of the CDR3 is TGTGCCAGCAGCCCGCTACCCACAGATACGCAGTATTTT.

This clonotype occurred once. CDR3 DNA: TGTGCCAGCAGCTTGGCCCCCGGCGGAGGGACGCAGTATTTT. Translating it yields CASSLAPGGGTQYF. The rearrangement joins TRBV7-2 to TRBJ2-3, with a weak D call TRBD2 (6 bases). Germline CDR1 is SGHTA and CDR2 is FQGNSA. The CDR3 contains 14 residues. V was pared by 3 bases and J by 9 bases, with 16 bases between. The full variable domain, with the rest looked up from reference TRBV7-2 and TRBJ2-3, is GAGVSQSPSNKVTEKGKDVELRCDPISGHTALYWYRQSLGQGLEFLIYFQGNSAPDKSGLPSDRFSAERTGGSVSTLTIQRTQQEDSAVYLCASSLAPGGGTQYFGPGTRLTVL.

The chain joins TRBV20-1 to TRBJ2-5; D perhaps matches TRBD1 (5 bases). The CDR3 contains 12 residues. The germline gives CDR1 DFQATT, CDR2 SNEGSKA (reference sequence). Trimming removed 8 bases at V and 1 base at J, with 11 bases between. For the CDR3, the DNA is TGCAGTATAAGCCAGGGCCAAGAGACCCAGTACTTC. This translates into CSISQGQETQYF.

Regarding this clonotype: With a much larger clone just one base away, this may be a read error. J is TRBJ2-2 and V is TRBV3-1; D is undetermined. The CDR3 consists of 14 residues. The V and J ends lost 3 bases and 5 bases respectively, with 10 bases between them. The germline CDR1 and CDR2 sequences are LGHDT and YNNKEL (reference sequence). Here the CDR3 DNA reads TGTGCCAGCAGCCAGCCAGCAGGAACCGGGGAGCTGTTTTTT. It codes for CASSQPAGTGELFF.

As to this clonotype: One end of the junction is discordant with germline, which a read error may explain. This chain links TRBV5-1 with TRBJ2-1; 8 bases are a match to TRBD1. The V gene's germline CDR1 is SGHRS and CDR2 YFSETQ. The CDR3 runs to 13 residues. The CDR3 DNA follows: TGTGCCAGCAGCCCGGACAGGGTCGATGAGCAGTTCTTC. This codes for CASSPDRVDEQFF. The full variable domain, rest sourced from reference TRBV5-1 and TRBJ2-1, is KAGVTQTPRYLIKTRGQQVTLSCSPISGHRSVSWYQQTPGQGLQFLFEYFSETQRNKGNFPGRFSGRQFSNSRSEMNVSTLELGDSALYLCASSPDRVDEQFFGPGTRLTVL.

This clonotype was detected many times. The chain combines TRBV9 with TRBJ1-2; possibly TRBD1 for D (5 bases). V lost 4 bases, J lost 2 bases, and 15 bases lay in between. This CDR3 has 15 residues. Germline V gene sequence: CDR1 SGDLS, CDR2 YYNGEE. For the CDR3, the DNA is TGTGCCAGCAGCCCACTGGACACCGAAAACTATGGCTACACCTTC. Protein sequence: CASSPLDTENYGYTF.

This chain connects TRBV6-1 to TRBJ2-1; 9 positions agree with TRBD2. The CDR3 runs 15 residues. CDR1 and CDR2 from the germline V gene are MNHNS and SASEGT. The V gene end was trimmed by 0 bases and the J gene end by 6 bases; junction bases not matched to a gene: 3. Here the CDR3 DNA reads TGTGCCAGCAGTGAAGCCAGGGGACTAGCCAATGAGCAGTTCTTC. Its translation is CASSEARGLANEQFF.

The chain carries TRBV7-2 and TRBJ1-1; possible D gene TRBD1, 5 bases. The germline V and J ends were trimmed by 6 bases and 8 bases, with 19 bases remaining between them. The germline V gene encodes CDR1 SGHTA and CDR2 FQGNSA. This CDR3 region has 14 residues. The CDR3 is CASSPNGGGTEAFF. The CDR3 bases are TGTGCCAGCAGTCCCAATGGGGGGGGAACAGAAGCTTTCTTT. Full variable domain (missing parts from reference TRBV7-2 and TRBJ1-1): GAGVSQSPSNKVTEKGKDVELRCDPISGHTALYWYRQSLGQGLEFLIYFQGNSAPDKSGLPSDRFSAERTGGSVSTLTIQRTQQEDSAVYLCASSPNGGGTEAFFGQGTRLTVV.

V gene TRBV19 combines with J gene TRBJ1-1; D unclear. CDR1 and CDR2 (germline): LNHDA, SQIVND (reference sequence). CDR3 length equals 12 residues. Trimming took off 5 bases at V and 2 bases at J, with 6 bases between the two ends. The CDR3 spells CASSVLNTEAFF. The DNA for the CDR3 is TGTGCCAGTAGTGTACTTAACACTGAAGCTTTCTTT.

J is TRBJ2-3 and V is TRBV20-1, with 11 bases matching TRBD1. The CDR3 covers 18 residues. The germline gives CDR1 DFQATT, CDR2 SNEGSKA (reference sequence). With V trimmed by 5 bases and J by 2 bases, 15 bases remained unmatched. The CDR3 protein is CSARSDRGPSTYTDTQYF. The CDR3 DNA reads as TGCAGTGCTCGGTCGGACAGGGGGCCGTCCACTTACACAGATACGCAGTATTTT.

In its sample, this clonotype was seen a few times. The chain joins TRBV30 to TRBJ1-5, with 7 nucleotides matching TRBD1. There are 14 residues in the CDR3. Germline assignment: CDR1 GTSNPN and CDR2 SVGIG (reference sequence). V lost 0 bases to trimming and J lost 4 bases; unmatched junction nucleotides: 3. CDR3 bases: TGTGCCTGGAGTGTTGGGACAGCGAATCAGCCCCAGCATTTT. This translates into CAWSVGTANQPQHF. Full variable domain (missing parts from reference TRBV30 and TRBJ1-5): SQTIHQWPATLVQPVGSPLSLECTVEGTSNPNLYWYRQAAGRGLQLLFYSVGIGQISSEVPQNLSASRPQDRQFILSSKKLLLSDSGFYLCAWSVGTANQPQHFGDGTRLSIL.

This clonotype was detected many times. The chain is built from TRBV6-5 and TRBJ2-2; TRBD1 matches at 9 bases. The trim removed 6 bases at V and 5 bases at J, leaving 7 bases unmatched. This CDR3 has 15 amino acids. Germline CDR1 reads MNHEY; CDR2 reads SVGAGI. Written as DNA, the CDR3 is TGTGCCAGCAGGGTGGGACAGGGATTTACCGGGGAGCTGTTTTTT. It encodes CASRVGQGFTGELFF.

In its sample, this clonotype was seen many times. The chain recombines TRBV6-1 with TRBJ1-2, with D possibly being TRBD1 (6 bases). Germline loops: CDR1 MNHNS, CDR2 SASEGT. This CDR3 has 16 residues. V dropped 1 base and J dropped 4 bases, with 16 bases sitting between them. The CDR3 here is CASSEGGPGSSYGYTF. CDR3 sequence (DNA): TGTGCCAGCAGTGAAGGGGGGCCGGGATCGAGCTATGGCTACACCTTC.

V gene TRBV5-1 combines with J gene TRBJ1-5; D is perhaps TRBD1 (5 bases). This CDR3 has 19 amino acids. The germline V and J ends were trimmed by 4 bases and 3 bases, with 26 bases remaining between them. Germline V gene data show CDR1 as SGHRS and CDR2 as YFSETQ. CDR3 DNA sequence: TGCGCCAGCAGCGGCGGGGACGCGGGTCCTCGATCGATCAATCAGCCCCAGCATTTT. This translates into CASSGGDAGPRSINQPQHF.

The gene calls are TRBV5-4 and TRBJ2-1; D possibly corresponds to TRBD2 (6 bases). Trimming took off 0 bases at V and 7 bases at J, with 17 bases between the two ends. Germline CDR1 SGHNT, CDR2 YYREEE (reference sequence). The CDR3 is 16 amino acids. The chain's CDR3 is CASSLGGLAAGNEQFF. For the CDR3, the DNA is TGTGCCAGCAGCTTGGGGGGATTAGCGGCAGGGAATGAGCAGTTCTTC.

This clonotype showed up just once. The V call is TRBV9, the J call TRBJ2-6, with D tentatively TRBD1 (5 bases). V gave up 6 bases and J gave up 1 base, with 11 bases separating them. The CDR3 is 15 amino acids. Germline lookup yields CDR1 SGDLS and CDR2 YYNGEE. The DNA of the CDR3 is TGTGCCAGCACTCTGGCAGGGTCTGGGGCCAACGTCCTGACTTTC. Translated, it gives CASTLAGSGANVLTF.

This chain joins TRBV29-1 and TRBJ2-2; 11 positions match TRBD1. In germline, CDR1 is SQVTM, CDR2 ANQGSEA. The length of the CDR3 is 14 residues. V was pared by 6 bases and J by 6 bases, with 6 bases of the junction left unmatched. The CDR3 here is CSVARGQGAGELFF. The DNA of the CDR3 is TGCAGCGTCGCGAGGGGACAGGGGGCCGGGGAGCTGTTTTTT.